This T cell receptor (beta chain) stems from a study of T-cell memory formation after mild COVID-19. Broader study findings: Second-wave clones reaching peak frequency on day 37 lacked confirmed SARS-CoV-2 specificity.

Constant-segment primers and 5'RACE yielded cDNA libraries for TCR alpha and TCR beta, each carrying sample barcodes and UMIs. MiXCR, run by TCRdb on the 5' RACE reads, gives a single entry per CDR3 protein. The profile shows some 290,000 distinct CDR3 sequences, 15% to 20% of them singletons. Comments on this clonotype: Its antigen is currently unknown.

The V gene's germline CDR1 is SGHNT and CDR2 YYREEE (reference sequence). The CDR3 is 16 amino acids. Unmatched junction bases numbered 12, after V lost 4 bases and J lost 8 bases. The chain is built from TRBV5-4 and TRBJ2-1; 10 bases align to TRBD2. The receptor was derived from a man between 18 and 29 years old who had mild COVID-19 (a few samples of this study predate the infection). Cell type and time point are not known. The source material was PBMCs or a T cell subset sorted from them (not recorded which). The CDR3 sequence: CASSLRGSGGADEQFF. In DNA, the CDR3 is TGTGCCAGCAGCCTTCGTGGAAGCGGGGGGGCAGATGAGCAGTTCTTC.